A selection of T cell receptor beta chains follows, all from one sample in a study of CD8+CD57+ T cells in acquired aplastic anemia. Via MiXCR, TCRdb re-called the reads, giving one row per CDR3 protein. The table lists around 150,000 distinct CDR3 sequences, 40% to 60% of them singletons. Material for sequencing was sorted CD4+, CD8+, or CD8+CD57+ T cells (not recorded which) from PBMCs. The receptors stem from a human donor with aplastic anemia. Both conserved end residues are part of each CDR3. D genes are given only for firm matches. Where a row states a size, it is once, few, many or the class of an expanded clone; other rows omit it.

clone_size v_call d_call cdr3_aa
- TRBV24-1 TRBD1 CATTPRAGGYHYGYTF
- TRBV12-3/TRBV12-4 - CASTNSGNTIYF
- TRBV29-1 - CSVEGGDYNEQFF
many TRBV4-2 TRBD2 CASSQEGGTSGSGSEQYF
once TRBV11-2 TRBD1 CASSRDRVGYNEQFF
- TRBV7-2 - CASSPTWRGEAFF
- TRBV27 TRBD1 CASSLAAGTVNSPLHF
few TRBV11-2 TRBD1 CASSLILGRTGRTNEQFF
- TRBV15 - CATSRGGTNYGYTF
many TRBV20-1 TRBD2 CSAPGTSGSPYEQYF
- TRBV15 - CATSRVTGPYEQYF
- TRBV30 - CAWSGGQGTEAFF
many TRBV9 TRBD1 CASAPTGANTEAFF
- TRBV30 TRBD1 CAAQGAKTEAFF
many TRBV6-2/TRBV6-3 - CASSYVGYVSNQPQHF
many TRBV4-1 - CASSGTDSYEQYF
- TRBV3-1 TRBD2 CASSEGLAGGAETQYF
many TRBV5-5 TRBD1 CASSLRQGAEAFF
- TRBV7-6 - CASSPTGKTQYF
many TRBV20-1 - CSARENTGELFF
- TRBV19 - CASTQTAQNTPLHF
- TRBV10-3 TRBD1 CAISEAGQGSGNEKLFF
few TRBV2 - CASRGGSTDTQYF
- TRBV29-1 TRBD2 CSVEKGRGTDTQYF
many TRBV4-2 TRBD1 CASSQGRDRVYSPLHF